The sequence of this TCR beta chain was determined in a study of OX40 agonist ivuxolimab in advanced cancers. Overall study: Ivuxolimab, which is an agonistic anti-OX40 (CD134) antibody, was administered to the patients.

Profiled with immunoSEQ multiplex PCR; TCRdb holds only in-frame clones, not every one. This sample has 23,000 or so clones, with 88% found just once. CDR3 size: 12 residues. Germline V lookup: CDR1 SGHTA, CDR2 FQGNSA. The V and J ends lost 3 bases and 6 bases respectively, with 9 bases between them. Sequenced material: CD4+ or CD8+ T cells sorted from blood, taken in a trial of the OX40 agonist ivuxolimab. The source of this sequence is an adult with an advanced solid tumor such as melanoma, head and neck, liver or kidney cancer. The chain uses TRBV7-2 and TRBJ2-7; D not certain. CDR3 sequence reads: CASSFPPTEQYF. CDR3 nucleotide sequence: TGTGCCAGCAGCTTCCCACCAACCGAGCAGTACTTC.